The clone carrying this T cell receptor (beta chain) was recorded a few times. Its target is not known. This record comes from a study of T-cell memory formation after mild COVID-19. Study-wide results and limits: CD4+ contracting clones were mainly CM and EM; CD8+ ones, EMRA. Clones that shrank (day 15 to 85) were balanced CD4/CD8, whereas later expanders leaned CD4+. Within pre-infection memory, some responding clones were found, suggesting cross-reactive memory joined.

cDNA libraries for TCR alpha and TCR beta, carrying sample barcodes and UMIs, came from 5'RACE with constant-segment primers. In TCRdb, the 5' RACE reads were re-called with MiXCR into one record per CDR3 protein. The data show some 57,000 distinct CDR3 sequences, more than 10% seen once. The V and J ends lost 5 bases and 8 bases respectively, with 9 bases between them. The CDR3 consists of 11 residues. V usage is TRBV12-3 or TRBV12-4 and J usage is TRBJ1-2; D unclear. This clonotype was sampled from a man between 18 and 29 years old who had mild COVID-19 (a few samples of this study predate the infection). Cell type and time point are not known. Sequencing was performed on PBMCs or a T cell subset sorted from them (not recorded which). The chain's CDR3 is CASSLGEGYTF. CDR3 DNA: TGTGCCAGCAGTCTCGGGGAAGGCTACACCTTC.